This T cell receptor beta chain was identified during a study of blood T cell repertoires in COVID-19. Turning to the study itself: From T cells, B-cell-depleted T cells, or PBMCs came the material, which was cDNA or gDNA.

This clone appeared a single time. TCRdb's table, derived via immunoSEQ multiplex PCR, lists solely in-frame clones and lacks some. The sample gives roughly 50,000 clones, 90% of which show up once; around 8.2% is in the top ten. This CDR3 region has 12 residues. Trimming took 2 bases from V and 6 from J, leaving 4 bases between them. CDR1 and CDR2 from the germline V gene are LNHDA and SQIVND (reference sequence). The V and J genes are TRBV19 and TRBJ2-2, with no clear D. The sequencing input was peripheral blood. The source of this sequence is a woman between 40 and 55 years old with active COVID-19. CDR3 protein: CASSIFAGELFF. The CDR3 DNA follows: TGTGCCAGTAGTATATTCGCCGGGGAGCTGTTTTTT.